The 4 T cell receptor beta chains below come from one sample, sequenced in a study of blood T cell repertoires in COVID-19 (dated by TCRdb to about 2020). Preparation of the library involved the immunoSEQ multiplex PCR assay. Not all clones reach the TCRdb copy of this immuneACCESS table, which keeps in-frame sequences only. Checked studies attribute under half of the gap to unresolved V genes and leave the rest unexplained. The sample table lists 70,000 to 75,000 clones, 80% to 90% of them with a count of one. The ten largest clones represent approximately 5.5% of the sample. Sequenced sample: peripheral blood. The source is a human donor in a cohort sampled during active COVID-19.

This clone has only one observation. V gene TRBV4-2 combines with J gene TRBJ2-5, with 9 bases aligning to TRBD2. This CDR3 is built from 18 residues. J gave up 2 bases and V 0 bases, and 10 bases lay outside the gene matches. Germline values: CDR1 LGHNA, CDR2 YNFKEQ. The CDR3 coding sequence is TGTGCCAGCAGCCAAGACTGGAGTAGCGGGGGACCTCAAGAGACCCAGTACTTC. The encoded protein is CASSQDWSSGGPQETQYF.

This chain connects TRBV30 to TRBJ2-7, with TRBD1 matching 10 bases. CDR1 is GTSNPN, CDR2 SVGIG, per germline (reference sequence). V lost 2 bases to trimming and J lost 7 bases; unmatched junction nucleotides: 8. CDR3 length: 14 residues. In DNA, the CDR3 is TGTGCCTGGAGTTCCGGGACAGGGGTTCAAGAGCAGTACTTC. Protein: CAWSSGTGVQEQYF.

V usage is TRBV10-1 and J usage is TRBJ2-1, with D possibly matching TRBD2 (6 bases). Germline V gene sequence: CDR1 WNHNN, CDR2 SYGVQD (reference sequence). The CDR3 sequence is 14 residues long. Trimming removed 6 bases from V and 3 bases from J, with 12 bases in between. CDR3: CASRIGGCYNEQFF. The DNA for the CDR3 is TGCGCCAGCAGAATCGGAGGGTGCTACAATGAGCAGTTCTTC.

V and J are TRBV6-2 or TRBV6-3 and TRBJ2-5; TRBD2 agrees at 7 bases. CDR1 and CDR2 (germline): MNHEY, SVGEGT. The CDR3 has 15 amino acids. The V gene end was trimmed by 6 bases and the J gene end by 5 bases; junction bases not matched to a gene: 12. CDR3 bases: TGTGCCAGCAGCCGAAGCGGGGTCGGCAAGGAGACCCAGTACTTC. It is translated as CASSRSGVGKETQYF.